The TCR beta chain under discussion was sequenced for a study of early stage breast cancer tumors (dated by TCRdb to 2016 to 2017). At the level of the whole study: Of the roughly 15 invasive breast tumors, about a dozen were found to be estrogen receptor-positive, progesterone receptor-positive and HER2-negative. A total of 2,651,842 templates, representing about 1.1 million unique clonotypes, were detected across all samples. A read coverage of roughly 10-fold per sample was achieved on average. Of the roughly 12 ER+/PR+/HER2- tumors, eight were classified as invasive ductal carcinomas and four as invasive lobular carcinomas. Study-level results and caveats: Bulk genomic DNA sequencing of unsorted cells missed chain pairing and functional markers such as CD4, CD8 and FOXP3. Enriched TCRB sequences shared across patients were mostly commonly generated sequences, unlikely to play an important role in the tumor microenvironment. Repertoires from blood and normal breast were more alike than repertoires from blood and tumor, and in about 90% of the 16 patients, comparing each tissue with blood separated tumor from normal. Compared with adjacent normal breast tissue, tumors had higher clonality and approximately 2.5-fold greater T cell density. Analysis by tumor subtype was prevented by the small cohort size.

Two independent genomic DNA replicates were amplified for each sample, with approximately 0.5 ug used for blood and about 1.5 ug for tumor or normal breast. TCRB sequencing of genomic DNA was carried out with the ImmunoSeq Intro kit according to the manufacturer's instructions. The multiplex PCR ran for 30 to 35 cycles using proprietary primers and spike-in control sequences for absolute quantification. Single-end 150-bp reads were used to sequence an 87-bp fragment spanning the CDR3 plus the flanking V and J genes. Each lane of an Illumina MiSeq running version 3.0 chemistry carried seven multiplexed samples, with two replicates apiece. The paper's data handling went like this. The vendor's proprietary pipeline handled the raw data processing, merging both replicates into a single result for each sample. A clonotype was defined as productive rearrangements that share the same V-gene family, CDR3 amino acid sequence and J-gene segment. Clonality was computed as 1 minus the normalized Shannon entropy (Pielou evenness) of TCRB abundances. To estimate T cell density, the total number of templates was divided by the number of input cells, which was inferred from the amount of DNA input. Recon, run with its default parameters, was used to estimate overall repertoire diversity and clonality. Tumor-enriched clonotypes were defined as having over 0.1% abundance in tumor and at least 32-fold higher abundance than in normal breast. The source is immuneACCESS, and TCRdb retained only in-frame sequences with V and J called. Part of the clones is not carried over; for the studies checked, unresolved V genes explain less than half of this, and the remainder is unexplained. The V and J calls and clone size are taken from that table; D and trimming were inferred from the DNA. In all, the sample holds some 48,000 clones, and 65% to 90% of those were seen once. Together, the top ten hold about 1.4% of the sample.

As to this clone: Its specific antigen is unknown. Nothing much larger sits one base from this clone, and base qualities are not available.

The study profiled bulk TCR beta-chain repertoires in matched peripheral blood, tumor and adjacent normal breast tissue taken from approximately 15 patients with early-stage breast cancer. Before surgery, about 4.5-11 mL of whole blood was collected into EDTA tubes and then processed within 2 hours. Peripheral blood mononuclear cells were isolated by Ficoll-Paque centrifugation in SepMate-50 tubes. PBMCs were cryopreserved in aliquots of roughly 2 to 4.5 million cells in 90% FBS with around 10% DMSO and kept in liquid nitrogen. The Qiagen AllPrep DNA/RNA Mini kit was used for genomic DNA extraction. CDR3 length: 13 amino acids, cysteine to phenylalanine. Here the CDR3 DNA is all that survives: 39 bases in frame from base 1. V is pared back by 7 bases and J by 2 bases, with 8 bases lying between the germline termini. For CDR1 and CDR2, the germline V gene lists MNHEY and SVGAGI.

Recombination connected TRBV6-5 to TRBJ2-2, with no D gene named confidently. The receptor comes from a person aged 50-59 years with breast cancer. The source material was blood. The nucleotide sequence reads TGTGCCAGCACTGCCAGTAACACCGGGGAGCTGTTTTTT. The translation is CASTASNTGELFF.